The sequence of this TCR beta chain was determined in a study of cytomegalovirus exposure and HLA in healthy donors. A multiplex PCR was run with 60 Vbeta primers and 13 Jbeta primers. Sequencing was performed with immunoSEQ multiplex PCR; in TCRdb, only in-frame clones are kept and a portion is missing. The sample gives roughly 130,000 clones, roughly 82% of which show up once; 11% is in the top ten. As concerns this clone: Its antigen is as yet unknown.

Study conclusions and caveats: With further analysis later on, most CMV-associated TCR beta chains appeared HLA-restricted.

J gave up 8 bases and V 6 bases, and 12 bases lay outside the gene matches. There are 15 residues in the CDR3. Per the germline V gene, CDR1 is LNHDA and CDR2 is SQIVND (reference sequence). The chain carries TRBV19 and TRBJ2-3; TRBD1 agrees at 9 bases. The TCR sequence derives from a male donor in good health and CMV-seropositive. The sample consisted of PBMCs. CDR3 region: CASRGQGRLAGTQYF. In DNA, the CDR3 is TGTGCCAGTAGGGGACAGGGACGTCTTGCAGGTACGCAGTATTTT.